Following are 31 T cell receptor beta chains from one sample sequenced in a study of CD8 T cells in Susac syndrome. Random hexamers served to reverse transcribe about 0.5 to 1 ug RNA. TCRdb ran MiXCR on the immunoSEQ multiplex PCR reads and lists one entry per CDR3 protein. Counted here are under 200,000 distinct CDR3 sequences, 95% occurring once; the ten biggest clones make up approximately 0.1%. The sample taken for sequencing was CD4+ T cells from PBMCs. Source of these receptors: a human donor in good health.

The chain employs TRBV30 and TRBJ2-7; D is ambiguous. Trimming took off 2 bases at V and 0 bases at J, with 8 bases between the two ends. Germline CDR1 and CDR2: GTSNPN and SVGIG (reference sequence). This CDR3 has 13 residues. This chain's CDR3 is CAWSSGFSYEQYV. CDR3 in DNA: TGTGCCTGGAGTTCCGGGTTCTCCTACGAGCAGTACGTC.

This clonotype showed up just once. The chain carries TRBV5-4 and TRBJ1-2, with a possible D match to TRBD1 (5 bases). Germline assignment: CDR1 SGHNT and CDR2 YYREEE (reference sequence). The V end lost 3 bases, the J end lost 0 bases, and 15 bases lay between the germline ends. The CDR3 is 16 amino acids. The CDR3 nucleotides are TGTGCCAGCAGCTCCCCAAGGGGCTTGGCTAACTATGGCTACACCTTC. This encodes CASSSPRGLANYGYTF.

This clonotype appeared once. This sequence joins TRBV9 and TRBJ2-6; D might be TRBD1 or TRBD2, each matching 6 bases. V gave up 0 bases and J gave up 3 bases, with 16 bases separating them. The CDR3 is 18 residues long. The germline V gene has CDR1 SGDLS and CDR2 YYNGEE. DNA for the CDR3: TGTGCCAGCAGCGTAGGTGGGGGGCTAGTGGATGGGGCCAACGTCCTGACTTTC. Protein sequence: CASSVGGGLVDGANVLTF. Looking up the rest from reference TRBV9 and TRBJ2-6 gives the full variable domain: DSGVTQTPKHLITATGQRVTLRCSPRSGDLSVYWYQQSLDQGLQFLIQYYNGEERAKGNILERFSAQQFPDLHSELNLSSLELGDSALYFCASSVGGGLVDGANVLTFGAGSRLTVL.

The chain links TRBV20-1 to TRBJ1-1, with D hard to call. Per germline, CDR1 DFQATT and CDR2 SNEGSKA (reference sequence). Trimming pared 0 bases from V and 1 base from J, leaving 12 bases between. The CDR3 sequence is 15 residues long. The CDR3 sequence: CSARDLYSQNTEAFF. CDR3 DNA sequence: TGCAGTGCTAGAGATTTGTACAGCCAGAACACTGAAGCTTTCTTT.

The V call is TRBV7-2, the J call TRBJ2-1; 7 bases are a match to TRBD2. The CDR3 sequence is 14 residues long. Trimming removed 6 bases from V and 4 bases from J; junction bases left unmatched: 6. Germline CDR1 SGHTA, CDR2 FQGNSA. Here the CDR3 DNA reads TGTGCCAGCAGGAACCAGCGGGGATACAATGAGCAGTTCTTC. As protein: CASRNQRGYNEQFF. The complete variable domain, with remaining parts taken from reference TRBV7-2 and TRBJ2-1, reads GAGVSQSPSNKVTEKGKDVELRCDPISGHTALYWYRQSLGQGLEFLIYFQGNSAPDKSGLPSDRFSAERTGGSVSTLTIQRTQQEDSAVYLCASRNQRGYNEQFFGPGTRLTVL.

In its sample, this clonotype was seen once. The rearrangement joins TRBV18 to TRBJ2-3; D remains ambiguous. The CDR3 consists of 11 residues. The V end lost 9 bases, the J end lost 5 bases, and 9 bases lay between the germline ends. Per germline, CDR1 KGHSH and CDR2 LQKENI. The CDR3 DNA reads as TGTGCCAGTCGGGCGGAAGATACGCAGTATTTT. The encoded protein is CASRAEDTQYF.

V is TRBV25-1 and J is TRBJ2-4; no clear D. Germline CDR1 MGHDK, CDR2 SYGVNS. The V end lost 1 base, the J end lost 7 bases, and 11 bases lay between the germline ends. The CDR3 is 14 amino acids. The CDR3 region has the DNA TGTGCCAGCAGTGAATCCCGGGCCGTGAACATTCAGTACTTC. It codes for CASSESRAVNIQYF.

This clonotype was counted a single time. The chain carries TRBV27 and TRBJ1-2; D may be TRBD1 (6 bases). The CDR3 runs to 12 residues. Per the germline V gene, CDR1 is MNHEY and CDR2 is SMNVEV (reference sequence). V lost 8 bases, J lost 4 bases, and 11 bases lay in between. The CDR3 loop reads CASHDRIYGYTF. The CDR3 nucleotides read TGTGCCAGCCATGACAGGATCTATGGCTACACCTTC.

The V and J genes are TRBV4-1 and TRBJ1-5; D is perhaps TRBD1 (6 bases). CDR1 MGHRA and CDR2 YSYEKL come from the germline V gene. V lost 3 bases and J 6 bases, leaving 18 bases between the germline ends. This CDR3 has 16 amino acids. The CDR3 spells CASSQGLQGFRQPQHF. DNA of the CDR3: TGCGCCAGCAGCCAGGGGCTACAGGGTTTCCGTCAGCCCCAGCATTTT.

The gene calls are TRBV27 and TRBJ1-4; D unclear. Between the trimmed V and J ends, which lost 8 bases and 1 base, there was a span of 11 bases. Per germline, CDR1 MNHEY and CDR2 SMNVEV (reference sequence). The CDR3 covers 14 residues. The CDR3 DNA is TGTGCCAGCCGCAGCGGGCGAACTAATGAAAAACTGTTTTTT. Residues: CASRSGRTNEKLFF.

This clonotype showed up just once. The rearrangement joins TRBV12-3 or TRBV12-4 to TRBJ2-1; 8 bases fit TRBD2. V shed 10 bases, J shed 2 bases, and the junction held 10 bases outside the gene matches. This CDR3 has 15 amino acids. CDR3 sequence reads: CATTRTGGAYNEQFF. The CDR3 DNA reads TGTGCCACCACTCGGACGGGAGGGGCCTACAATGAGCAGTTCTTC.

This clonotype was counted a single time. The chain couples TRBV7-3 to TRBJ1-2; the D gene is possibly TRBD1 (5 bases). Germline V gives CDR1 SGHTA, CDR2 FQGTGA. V lost 5 bases and J lost 2, with 12 bases in between. The CDR3 sequence is 14 residues long. The CDR3 DNA follows: TGTGCCAGCAGCCCTGGGGGTGGAAACTATGGCTACACCTTC. Protein: CASSPGGGNYGYTF.

The rearrangement uses TRBV7-9 and TRBJ1-2; 7 bases match TRBD1. V lost 7 bases to trimming and J lost 8 bases; unmatched junction nucleotides: 13. Germline V CDR1 and CDR2: SEHNR, FQNEAQ (reference sequence). The CDR3 is made up of 14 amino acids. CDR3 region: CASTVWTGEGGYTF. CDR3 bases: TGTGCCAGCACCGTATGGACAGGCGAAGGGGGCTACACCTTC. Together with reference TRBV7-9 and TRBJ1-2, the CDR3 gives the full variable domain: DTGVSQNPRHKITKRGQNVTFRCDPISEHNRLYWYRQTLGQGPEFLTYFQNEAQLEKSRLLSDRFSAERPKGSFSTLEIQRTEQGDSAMYLCASTVWTGEGGYTFGSGTRLTVV.

V gene TRBV30 combines with J gene TRBJ1-1; TRBD1 is a possible D gene (6 bases). This CDR3 contains 13 residues. Germline V gene sequence: CDR1 GTSNPN, CDR2 SVGIG (reference sequence). The ends were cut back, 3 bases at V and 4 bases at J, with 12 bases in the middle. DNA of the CDR3: TGTGCCTGGAGACAGGGCTTGGGCACTGAAGCTTTCTTT. Protein product: CAWRQGLGTEAFF.

This chain connects TRBV24-1 to TRBJ2-2, with TRBD1 matching 7 bases. After removal of 0 bases from V and 1 base from J, the junction contained 1 base not matched to a gene. The CDR3 has 16 amino acids. Germline V gives CDR1 KGHDR, CDR2 SFDVKD. CDR3 sequence reads: CATSDLRGQNTGELFF. CDR3 sequence (DNA): TGTGCCACCAGTGATTTGAGGGGGCAGAACACCGGGGAGCTGTTTTTT.

This rearrangement joins TRBV12-3 or TRBV12-4 to TRBJ2-1; a possible D gene is TRBD2 (6 bases). Trimming cost V 5 bases and J 7 bases, with 12 bases left between them. This CDR3 comprises 13 residues. CDR3 DNA sequence: TGTGCCAGCAGTCGCGGACTACGGAATGAGCAGTTCTTC. Protein sequence: CASSRGLRNEQFF.

The J gene is TRBJ2-7, the V gene TRBV5-1, with D uncertain. The CDR3 totals 13 residues. V was clipped by 2 bases and J by 0 bases, with 6 bases between them. Per germline, CDR1 SGHRS and CDR2 YFSETQ. The CDR3 region has the DNA TGCGCCAGCAGCTTAGAGGCCTCCTACGAGCAGTACTTC. As protein: CASSLEASYEQYF. Supplemented by reference TRBV5-1 and TRBJ2-7, the full variable domain reads KAGVTQTPRYLIKTRGQQVTLSCSPISGHRSVSWYQQTPGQGLQFLFEYFSETQRNKGNFPGRFSGRQFSNSRSEMNVSTLELGDSALYLCASSLEASYEQYFGPGTRLTVT.

The V and J genes are TRBV20-1 and TRBJ2-3; D could derive from TRBD1 or TRBD2 (6 bases each). The V gene lost 6 bases and the J gene lost 11 bases, with 18 bases spanning the gap. The CDR3 sequence is 12 residues long. Germline V gene sequence: CDR1 DFQATT, CDR2 SNEGSKA (reference sequence). This CDR3 reads CSASRGGRMQYF. The DNA of the CDR3 is TGCAGTGCCTCCCGAGGGGGGAGGATGCAGTATTTT.

This sequence joins TRBV29-1 and TRBJ2-7; D tentatively fits TRBD1 or TRBD2 (5 bases each). With 7 bases removed from V and 0 bases from J, the gap between germline ends came to 16 bases. This CDR3 comprises 14 residues. Germline-derived CDR1 and CDR2 are SQVTM and ANQGSEA. CDR3 in DNA: TGCAGCGGTAGGGACCGGGCCAGCTCCTACGAGCAGTACTTC. Its protein product is CSGRDRASSYEQYF.

CDR3 nucleotides: TGTGCCAGCAGTCCTTCTCTAGGGGCCAACGTCCTGACTTTC. It encodes CASSPSLGANVLTF. This chain connects TRBV12-3 or TRBV12-4 to TRBJ2-6; D is unclear. This CDR3 comprises 14 residues. The ends were cut back, 5 bases at V and 4 bases at J, with 9 bases in the middle.

This sequence joins TRBV4-1 and TRBJ1-5; D gene unclear. The CDR3 has 14 residues. Germline V gene lookup returns CDR1 MGHRA and CDR2 YSYEKL. The ends were cut back, 1 base at V and 6 bases at J, with 10 bases in the middle. CDR3 region: CASSQGARGQPQHF. The CDR3 DNA follows: TGCGCCAGCAGCCAAGGTGCCCGGGGTCAGCCCCAGCATTTT.

V and J are TRBV6-4 and TRBJ1-2; 7 nucleotides align to TRBD1. V lost 8 bases, J lost 4 bases, and 10 bases stayed unmatched. Germline CDR1 and CDR2: MRHNA and SNTAGT. The CDR3 spans 14 residues. CDR3: CASSPQQGSYGYTF. The CDR3 DNA follows: TGTGCCAGCTCCCCGCAACAGGGGTCCTATGGCTACACCTTC.

The CDR3 reads CASSGGPASTDTQYF. The CDR3 DNA reads as TGTGCCAGCAGCGGGGGGCCGGCGAGCACAGATACGCAGTATTTT. The V gene is TRBV7-9, the J gene TRBJ2-3; TRBD1 or TRBD2 may be the D gene (6 bases each). Germline V CDR1 and CDR2: SEHNR, FQNEAQ (reference sequence). The CDR3 spans 15 residues. With 5 bases removed from V and 0 bases from J, the gap between germline ends came to 12 bases.

This clonotype was counted a single time. The genes are TRBV5-1 and TRBJ1-6, with D perhaps matching TRBD1 (5 bases). The CDR3 has 15 residues. Germline CDR1 reads SGHRS; CDR2 reads YFSETQ. The V gene lost 3 bases and the J gene lost 7 bases, with 14 bases spanning the gap. CDR3 sequence reads: CASSWVGQGNSPLHF. CDR3 DNA sequence: TGCGCCAGCAGCTGGGTGGGCCAGGGAAATTCACCCCTCCACTTT.

The rearrangement uses TRBV5-6 and TRBJ2-1; 9 bases are shared with TRBD2. V shed 3 bases and J 7 bases; nucleotides not matched to a gene: 5. Germline CDR1 reads SGHDT; CDR2 reads YYEEEE. The CDR3 sequence is 14 residues long. In DNA form, the CDR3 reads TGTGCCAGCAGCTCTTGGACTAGCGAGAATGAGCAGTTCTTC. Translating gives CASSSWTSENEQFF.

The chain uses TRBV4-1 and TRBJ2-7; TRBD2 might be the D (6 bases). The CDR3 covers 16 residues. The germline CDR1 and CDR2 sequences are MGHRA and YSYEKL. The germline V and J ends were trimmed by 1 base and 2 bases, with 15 bases remaining between them. The CDR3 region has the DNA TGCGCCAGCAGCCAAGGGGACTTCCCTAGCACCTACGAGCAGTACTTC. Translation gives CASSQGDFPSTYEQYF.

The rearrangement uses TRBV19 and TRBJ2-7; D remains unclear. V shed 2 bases and J shed 2 bases, with 7 bases lying between them. The germline CDR1 and CDR2 sequences are LNHDA and SQIVND (reference sequence). This CDR3 is 13 amino acids long. The CDR3 is CASSILGAYEQYF. The CDR3 DNA sequence: TGTGCCAGTAGTATACTAGGAGCCTACGAGCAGTACTTC.

This clonotype was recorded a few times. The gene calls are TRBV11-2 and TRBJ2-5; no reliable D call. The CDR3 consists of 13 residues. Germline assignment: CDR1 SGHAT and CDR2 FQNNGV. Trimming cost V 5 bases and J 2 bases, with 9 bases left between them. The CDR3 loop reads CASSRTDQETQYF. CDR3 bases: TGTGCCAGCAGCCGGACGGATCAAGAGACCCAGTACTTC.

The chain's CDR3 is CAWTQMNTEAFF. In DNA, the CDR3 is TGTGCCTGGACACAGATGAACACTGAAGCTTTCTTT. The rearrangement joins TRBV30 to TRBJ1-1; no clear D. V was trimmed by 4 bases and J by 0 bases, leaving 6 bases between them. Looked up from germline, CDR1 is GTSNPN and CDR2 is SVGIG (reference sequence). The CDR3 is 12 residues long.

The V and J genes are TRBV10-3 and TRBJ1-6; a possible D gene is TRBD1 (5 bases). Germline loops: CDR1 ENHRY, CDR2 SYGVKD. There are 13 residues in the CDR3. Trimming stripped 7 bases from V and 9 bases from J, with 13 bases between. CDR3 bases: TGTGCCATCACAAGGGACCGAACTTCACCCCTCCACTTT. It specifies CAITRDRTSPLHF.

The V and J genes are TRBV29-1 and TRBJ2-1, with D maybe TRBD1 (5 bases). The CDR3 runs 14 residues. Between the trimmed V and J ends, which lost 3 bases and 9 bases, there was a span of 18 bases. Germline V gene data show CDR1 as SQVTM and CDR2 as ANQGSEA. The DNA for the CDR3 is TGCAGCGTTGAGGCAGGGATCTTATCCGGTGAGCAGTTCTTC. Amino acid sequence: CSVEAGILSGEQFF.